This is a list of T cell receptor beta chains from one sample in a study of T cell responses to AZD1222 COVID-19 vaccine. Profiled with immunoSEQ multiplex PCR; TCRdb holds only in-frame clones, not every one. The table shows around 100,000 clones, with 80% to 90% occurring only once. Sequences were derived from peripheral blood, sampled on day 0 of AZD1222 vaccination. All receptors derive from an adult in good health. Both conserved end residues are part of each CDR3. A D gene is named only where the DNA matches it firmly. Some rows have no size entry. The others give once, few or many, or a class for an expanded clone.

V: TRBV11-2
D: TRBD1
size: .
J: TRBJ1-1
DNA: TGTGCCAGCAGCCTGACAGGGGTTGGCACTGAAGCTTTCTTT
CDR3: CASSLTGVGTEAFF

V: TRBV18
D: TRBD1
size: .
J: TRBJ1-2
DNA: TGTGCCAGCTCACCACCGGGACAGAGAAACCTCTATGGCTACACCTTC
CDR3: CASSPPGQRNLYGYTF

V: TRBV7-2
D: .
size: .
J: TRBJ1-2
DNA: TGTGCCAGCAGCTTAGGGTTCGGACGTGGCTACACCTTC
CDR3: CASSLGFGRGYTF

V: TRBV19
D: .
size: once
J: TRBJ2-7
DNA: TGTGCCAGTTCAGGGGCCAGCACGACCGAGCAGTACTTC
CDR3: CASSGASTTEQYF

V: TRBV10-3
D: TRBD1
size: .
J: TRBJ2-2
DNA: TGTGCCATCAGTGAGTTCGAGGACAGGGGCGATGCCGGGGAGCTGTTTTTT
CDR3: CAISEFEDRGDAGELFF

V: TRBV3-1/TRBV3-2
D: TRBD1
size: .
J: TRBJ2-7
DNA: TGTGCCAGCAGCCACATCCGGGACAGGGCGGGCGAGCAGTACTTC
CDR3: CASSHIRDRAGEQYF

V: TRBV5-3
D: .
size: .
J: TRBJ2-1
DNA: TGTGCCAGAAGCCGGGACATTTTCAATGAGCAGTTCTTC
CDR3: CARSRDIFNEQFF

V: TRBV5-1
D: TRBD1
size: .
J: TRBJ1-1
DNA: TGCGCCAGCAAAAGGGACCAGGGGGAGAACACTGAAGCTTTCTTT
CDR3: CASKRDQGENTEAFF

V: TRBV28
D: .
size: .
J: TRBJ2-7
DNA: TGTGCCAGCAGTAGCGGGACAGCATATTCCTACGAGCAGTACTTC
CDR3: CASSSGTAYSYEQYF

V: TRBV12-3/TRBV12-4
D: .
size: .
J: TRBJ1-1
DNA: TGTGCCAGCAGTTTAGCGGACAACACTGAAGCTTTCTTT
CDR3: CASSLADNTEAFF

V: TRBV7-2
D: TRBD2
size: .
J: TRBJ2-3
DNA: TGTGCCAGCAGCTTAGGGCTAGCGGGGGGGAGCACAGATACGCAGTATTTT
CDR3: CASSLGLAGGSTDTQYF

V: TRBV4-2
D: .
size: .
J: TRBJ2-2
DNA: TGTGCCAGCAGCCAAGAACCGGGAAGAATACCCGGGGAGCTGTTTTTT
CDR3: CASSQEPGRIPGELFF

V: TRBV30
D: TRBD1
size: .
J: TRBJ1-1
DNA: TGTGCCTGGAGTCCCGGGACAGGGAACACTGAAGCTTTCTTT
CDR3: CAWSPGTGNTEAFF

V: TRBV19
D: .
size: .
J: TRBJ1-1
DNA: TGTGCCAGTAAGTTACAGCCCAGGAACACTGAAGCTTTCTTT
CDR3: CASKLQPRNTEAFF

V: TRBV10-3
D: TRBD1
size: .
J: TRBJ1-2
DNA: TGTGCCATCAGTGAGTCGGTGACAGGGACAAACTATGGCTACACCTTC
CDR3: CAISESVTGTNYGYTF

V: TRBV9
D: TRBD1
size: .
J: TRBJ1-2
DNA: TGTGCCAGCAGCTTCTCCGGGACAGGGGTGTTTGACTATGGCTACACCTTC
CDR3: CASSFSGTGVFDYGYTF

V: TRBV9
D: .
size: .
J: TRBJ2-7
DNA: TGTGCCAGCAGCGTAGGGGACCGAGGTAGCGAGCAGTACTTC
CDR3: CASSVGDRGSEQYF

V: TRBV5-4
D: .
size: once
J: TRBJ2-7
DNA: TGTGCCAGCGCCCGGCGTGGGGACTCCGCAGTGTACGAGCAGTACTTC
CDR3: CASARRGDSAVYEQYF

V: TRBV4-2
D: .
size: .
J: TRBJ1-2
DNA: TGTGCCAGCAGCCCTGGGACGGCGATCGATGGCTACACCTTC
CDR3: CASSPGTAIDGYTF

V: TRBV7-9
D: .
size: .
J: TRBJ1-6
DNA: TGTGCCAGCAGCCCGGCAGGGAGGGATAATTCACCCCTCCACTTT
CDR3: CASSPAGRDNSPLHF

V: TRBV6-5
D: TRBD2
size: medium-sized
J: TRBJ2-7
DNA: TGTGCCAGCAGCCCCCTTGCGGGAGGGTTCGACGAGCAGTACTTC
CDR3: CASSPLAGGFDEQYF

V: TRBV7-2
D: .
size: .
J: TRBJ1-6
DNA: TGTGCCAGCAGCTTGTCGAGCTCCTATAATTCACCCCTCCACTTT
CDR3: CASSLSSSYNSPLHF

V: TRBV14
D: .
size: once
J: TRBJ2-1
DNA: TGTGCCAGCAGCCAAGCCATATGGAGCGATGAGCAGTTCTTC
CDR3: CASSQAIWSDEQFF

V: TRBV18
D: .
size: .
J: TRBJ2-1
DNA: TGTGCCAGCTCACCCACCGGGGGAAGGGGGGAGCAGTTCTTC
CDR3: CASSPTGGRGEQFF

V: TRBV24-1
D: TRBD2
size: .
J: TRBJ2-2
DNA: TGTGCCACCAGTGATTCGACTAGCGGGAGGGGTGGAAGGACCGGGGAGCTGTTTTTT
CDR3: CATSDSTSGRGGRTGELFF

V: TRBV7-9
D: TRBD1
size: .
J: TRBJ2-1
DNA: TGTGCCAGCAGCTCGGGACAGGGTGGGTCCTACAATGAGCAGTTCTTC
CDR3: CASSSGQGGSYNEQFF

V: TRBV7-6
D: .
size: .
J: TRBJ1-6
DNA: TGTGCCAGCAGCCCTACCAGGGATTCACCCCTCCACTTT
CDR3: CASSPTRDSPLHF

V: TRBV6-1
D: TRBD2
size: .
J: TRBJ2-3
DNA: TGTGCCAGCAGTGCCTTACTAGCGGGGTCCCCAGATACGCAGTATTTT
CDR3: CASSALLAGSPDTQYF

V: TRBV5-4
D: TRBD1
size: .
J: TRBJ1-2
DNA: TGTGCCAGCAGCTTGGCAGGGGGGAACTATGGCTACACCTTC
CDR3: CASSLAGGNYGYTF

V: TRBV10-3
D: .
size: .
J: TRBJ2-1
DNA: TGTGCCATCAGTGACCGTTCGAGGGGGTCCTACAATGAGCAGTTCTTC
CDR3: CAISDRSRGSYNEQFF

V: TRBV27
D: TRBD2
size: .
J: TRBJ2-3
DNA: TGTGCCAGCAGTCCTACAGGGGGGGCGACTAGCGGGACTAGCACAGATACGCAGTATTTT
CDR3: CASSPTGGATSGTSTDTQYF

V: TRBV27
D: TRBD1
size: .
J: TRBJ1-3
DNA: TGTGCCAGCAGTTCCCTACAGGGGTATGGAAACACCATATATTTT
CDR3: CASSSLQGYGNTIYF

V: TRBV6-5
D: TRBD2
size: .
J: TRBJ2-1
DNA: TGTGCCAGCCTCCGGGGTAGCGGGGTGTACAATGAGCAGTTCTTC
CDR3: CASLRGSGVYNEQFF

V: TRBV28
D: .
size: .
J: TRBJ1-1
DNA: TGTGCCAGCAGTTCTGGGACGGGAAACACTGAAGCTTTCTTT
CDR3: CASSSGTGNTEAFF

V: TRBV7-9
D: .
size: .
J: TRBJ1-5
DNA: TGTGCCAGCAGCCGTGGGGTGGGGGACGGCAATCAGCCCCAGCATTTT
CDR3: CASSRGVGDGNQPQHF

V: TRBV20-1
D: .
size: .
J: TRBJ1-2
DNA: TGCAGTGCTAGTCGTTCGGGCCGGAACTATGGCTACACCTTC
CDR3: CSASRSGRNYGYTF

V: TRBV10-3
D: .
size: .
J: TRBJ2-3
DNA: TGTGCCATCAGCCCATTGAAGAACACAGATACGCAGTATTTT
CDR3: CAISPLKNTDTQYF

V: TRBV15
D: .
size: .
J: TRBJ2-4
DNA: TGTGCCACCAGCAGATCCCGGACCGAGGAGGAGGAATTC
CDR3: CATSRSRTEEEEF

V: TRBV25-1
D: .
size: .
J: TRBJ1-1
DNA: TGTGCCAGCAGTCCTCTTCGGGGCCCGAACACTGAAGCTTTCTTT
CDR3: CASSPLRGPNTEAFF

V: TRBV5-1
D: .
size: .
J: TRBJ2-3
DNA: TGCGCCAGCAGGCGTGGGGGTTCTAGCACAGATACGCAGTATTTT
CDR3: CASRRGGSSTDTQYF